These 21 T cell receptor beta chains were sequenced from one sample in a study of cytomegalovirus exposure and HLA in healthy donors. The PCR was carried out with 60 Vbeta primers and 13 Jbeta primers. Clones were read by immunoSEQ multiplex PCR, and TCRdb kept only the in-frame ones, dropping some. The table shows some 140,000 clones, with roughly 80% occurring only once. Sequenced sample: PBMCs. All receptors derive from a woman aged 50 to 60 in good health and CMV-seropositive.

This clone has a single count. This sequence joins TRBV5-1 and TRBJ2-5; 8 nucleotides align to TRBD1. The assigned J gene may be wrong: the sequence end matches TRBJ2-7 better. The germline V gene has CDR1 SGHRS and CDR2 YFSETQ. The CDR3 runs 14 residues. The CDR3 DNA sequence: TGCGCCAGCAGCTTCGACAGGGGTTGGGACGAGCAGTACTTC. It specifies CASSFDRGWDEQYF.

This clone appeared once. The chain has TRBV9 and TRBJ2-5; D is perhaps TRBD1 (5 bases). Trimming stripped 0 bases from V and 7 bases from J, with 22 bases between. This CDR3 contains 17 residues. Germline V CDR1 and CDR2: SGDLS, YYNGEE. CDR3 sequence reads: CASSVEPWVREGGTQYF. The CDR3 DNA follows: TGTGCCAGCAGCGTAGAGCCTTGGGTCAGGGAAGGTGGGACCCAGTACTTC.

This clone has only a few counts. V and J are TRBV6-1 and TRBJ2-2; TRBD2 aligns across 7 bases. Germline trimming cut 4 bases from V and 4 bases from J; bases unmatched to any gene: 6. The CDR3 consists of 15 residues. The germline CDR1 and CDR2 sequences are MNHNS and SASEGT. CDR3 loop: CASSVSSGPTGELFF. CDR3 sequence (DNA): TGTGCCAGCAGTGTTTCTAGCGGCCCCACCGGGGAGCTGTTTTTT.

The chain has TRBV18 and TRBJ1-5; tentative D call: TRBD1 (6 bases). Germline V gives CDR1 KGHSH, CDR2 LQKENI. Trimming pared 3 bases from V and 7 bases from J, leaving 13 bases between. This CDR3 region has 14 residues. CDR3 sequence reads: CASSPGQGIQPQHF. CDR3 coding DNA: TGTGCCAGCTCACCGGGACAAGGTATCCAGCCCCAGCATTTT.

The chain carries TRBV19 and TRBJ1-2; D perhaps matches TRBD1 (5 bases). Germline loops: CDR1 LNHDA, CDR2 SQIVND (reference sequence). Between the trimmed V and J ends, which lost 5 bases and 0 bases, there was a span of 16 bases. The CDR3 is 16 residues long. Here the CDR3 DNA reads TGTGCCAGTAGTCGAGCCAGGGCCCAGTCTAACTATGGCTACACCTTC. Residues: CASSRARAQSNYGYTF.

The V call is TRBV13, the J call TRBJ2-3, with D possibly matching TRBD1 (5 bases). Deletions cut 1 base from V and 2 bases from J, with 10 bases between. This CDR3 is 15 amino acids long. The germline CDR1 and CDR2 sequences are PRHDT and FYEKMQ (reference sequence). CDR3 residues: CASSLERGFTDTQYF. The CDR3 bases are TGTGCCAGCAGCTTAGAAAGGGGATTCACAGATACGCAGTATTTT.

V is TRBV11-2 and J is TRBJ1-1; D ambiguous. V shed 0 bases and J shed 3 bases, with 5 bases lying between them. The length of the CDR3 is 13 residues. CDR1 is SGHAT and CDR2 is FQNNGV in the germline V gene. CDR3 DNA sequence: TGTGCCAGCAGCTTAGAGGAGGACACTGAAGCTTTCTTT. Its protein is CASSLEEDTEAFF.

The V call is TRBV7-8, the J call TRBJ2-7; 13 nucleotides match TRBD2. This CDR3 has 15 amino acids. The germline V gene encodes CDR1 SGHVS and CDR2 FQNEAQ. V was clipped by 4 bases and J by 4 bases; unmatched bases: 4. The CDR3 region has the DNA TGTGCCAGCAGCTGGACTAGCGGGAGCTTGTACGAGCAGTACTTC. Its translation: CASSWTSGSLYEQYF.

The V call is TRBV27, the J call TRBJ2-2; 7 bases agree with TRBD2. V lost 6 bases, J lost 5 bases, and 9 bases stayed unmatched. CDR1 MNHEY and CDR2 SMNVEV come from the germline V gene (reference sequence). The CDR3 has 15 residues. The CDR3 here is CASRPSGAGTGELFF. CDR3 DNA: TGTGCCAGCAGGCCAAGCGGGGCGGGGACCGGGGAGCTGTTTTTT.

The V call is TRBV7-2, the J call TRBJ1-1; possibly TRBD1 for D (5 bases). The V gene lost 1 base and the J gene lost 13 bases, with 19 bases spanning the gap. CDR3 length: 14 amino acids. CDR1 is SGHTA, CDR2 FQGNSA, per germline. As DNA, the CDR3 is TGTGCCAGCAGCTTAGTGGCGGGGACCCGAGGAGATTTCTTT. Residues: CASSLVAGTRGDFF.

The rearrangement joins TRBV28 to TRBJ2-3; D may be TRBD2 (5 bases). CDR1 is MDHEN, CDR2 SYDVKM, per germline. V was shortened by 3 bases and J by 0 bases, with 7 bases between the two germline ends. The CDR3 spans 14 residues. Here the CDR3 reads CASSFSASTDTQYF. The CDR3 DNA follows: TGTGCCAGCAGTTTTAGCGCGAGCACAGATACGCAGTATTTT.

This chain links TRBV7-8 with TRBJ2-7, with 10 bases lining up with TRBD1. Germline V gene data show CDR1 as SGHVS and CDR2 as FQNEAQ. V dropped 5 bases and J dropped 6; count of bases not matched to a gene: 4. The CDR3 extends over 13 amino acids. CDR3: CASSPGQGIEQYF. The CDR3 DNA reads as TGTGCCAGCAGCCCGGGACAGGGGATCGAGCAGTACTTC.

CDR3 bases: TGTGCCACCCTAACAGGGCTGAACACTGAAGCTTTCTTT. Translated: CATLTGLNTEAFF. The chain recombines TRBV10-3 with TRBJ1-1; D perhaps matches TRBD1 (6 bases). There are 13 residues in the CDR3. V lost 10 bases and J lost 0, with 12 bases in between. Germline CDR1 ENHRY, CDR2 SYGVKD.

The sample holds one count of this clone. The chain is built from TRBV7-9 and TRBJ2-2; possibly TRBD1 for D (6 bases). Germline V gives CDR1 SEHNR, CDR2 FQNEAQ (reference sequence). Deletions cut 4 bases from V and 2 bases from J, with 17 bases between. The CDR3 loop spans 17 amino acids. CDR3 protein: CASSSTFGTLNTGELFF. As DNA, the CDR3 is TGTGCCAGCAGCTCTACTTTCGGGACACTTAACACCGGGGAGCTGTTTTTT.

This clone was detected once. J is TRBJ1-2 and V is TRBV30; D might be TRBD1 (5 bases). There are 12 residues in the CDR3. Trimming removed 7 bases at V and 0 bases at J, with 9 bases between. CDR1 and CDR2 (germline): GTSNPN, SVGIG (reference sequence). This chain's CDR3 is CALTGSNYGYTF. The CDR3 coding sequence is TGTGCCTTAACAGGTTCTAACTATGGCTACACCTTC.

The CDR3 here is CASTERRDRALSGANVLTF. CDR3 sequence (DNA): TGTGCCAGCACCGAAAGGCGGGACAGGGCCCTCTCTGGGGCCAACGTCCTGACTTTC. The J gene is TRBJ2-6, the V gene TRBV7-2; 9 bases are a match to TRBD1. The length of the CDR3 is 19 residues. Germline CDR1 SGHTA, CDR2 FQGNSA. Losses at the gene ends were 7 bases for V and 0 bases for J; bases not matched to a gene: 13.

V is TRBV5-1 and J is TRBJ2-5, with 12 nucleotides matching TRBD2. The end of the DNA aligns better with TRBJ2-7, so the J call may be wrong. Germline CDR1 reads SGHRS; CDR2 reads YFSETQ. This CDR3 is built from 15 residues. CDR3 sequence reads: CASSQGLAGNPEQYF. The DNA for the CDR3 is TGCGCCAGCAGCCAAGGACTAGCGGGAAACCCCGAGCAGTACTTC.

V is TRBV7-3 and J is TRBJ2-3; TRBD2 aligns across 11 bases. CDR1 and CDR2 (germline): SGHTA, FQGTGA. V lost 1 base to trimming and J lost 1 base; unmatched junction nucleotides: 13. This CDR3 region has 20 residues. Here the CDR3 DNA reads TGTGCCAGCAGCTTAAGGGGTCAGGCTAGCGGGAGGAATGGCACAGATACGCAGTATTTT. This sequence encodes CASSLRGQASGRNGTDTQYF.

The chain carries TRBV5-6 and TRBJ2-4, with a weak D call TRBD2 (5 bases). The CDR3 length is 14 residues. In germline, CDR1 is SGHDT, CDR2 YYEEEE. Trimming shortened V by 2 bases and J by 2 bases, and 8 bases separated the two germline ends. The DNA of the CDR3 is TGTGCCAGCAGCTTCTCCGGGACCAAAAACATTCAGTACTTC. It encodes CASSFSGTKNIQYF.

This chain connects TRBV27 to TRBJ2-5; possible D gene TRBD1, 5 bases. The assigned J gene may be wrong: the sequence end matches TRBJ2-7 better. CDR1 MNHEY and CDR2 SMNVEV come from the germline V gene (reference sequence). There are 13 residues in the CDR3. CDR3 loop: CASSLDITYEQYF. In nucleotides, the CDR3 is TGTGCCAGCAGTTTGGACATAACCTACGAGCAGTACTTC.

Here the CDR3 DNA reads TGTGCCAGCAGCACCCCCTTACAGGGAAAGGAGCAGTACTTC. This encodes CASSTPLQGKEQYF. This sequence joins TRBV5-4 and TRBJ2-7; a possible D gene is TRBD1 (6 bases). Germline V gene lookup returns CDR1 SGHNT and CDR2 YYREEE (reference sequence). The CDR3 has 14 residues. The V gene lost 4 bases and the J gene lost 7 bases, with 18 bases spanning the gap.